This passage covers 20 T cell receptor beta chains from one sample sequenced in a study of blood T cell repertoires in COVID-19. Here immunoSEQ multiplex PCR was the method, and the copy in TCRdb shows in-frame clones only, minus some. This repertoire shows approximately 110,000 clones, 84% found once; its top ten account for about 6.6%. The sequencing input was peripheral blood. Receptors were obtained from a woman aged 45-65 years with acute or convalescent COVID-19.

The chain couples TRBV28 to TRBJ1-3, with TRBD1 as a possible D gene (5 bases). Germline-derived CDR1 and CDR2 are MDHEN and SYDVKM. Trimming removed 2 bases from V and 6 bases from J, with 14 bases in between. This CDR3 is built from 15 residues. Here the CDR3 DNA reads TGTGCCAGCAGTTTAATAGGGGCTGAGGAAAACACCATATATTTT. The encoded protein is CASSLIGAEENTIYF.

The V call is TRBV5-1, the J call TRBJ2-2; tentative D call: TRBD1 (8 bases). CDR1 is SGHRS and CDR2 is YFSETQ in the germline V gene. The CDR3 is made up of 15 amino acids. V was trimmed by 4 bases and J by 7 bases, leaving 17 bases between them. The DNA for the CDR3 is TGCGCCAGCAGCCCCGACAGGGGAGGGGACGGGGAGCTGTTTTTT. Protein: CASSPDRGGDGELFF.

J is TRBJ1-2 and V is TRBV5-4; weak D call: TRBD1 (5 bases). V lost 6 bases, J lost 1 base, and 7 bases lay in between. Germline CDR1 SGHNT, CDR2 YYREEE (reference sequence). This CDR3 contains 12 residues. The CDR3 here is CASNQGNYGYTF. As DNA, the CDR3 is TGTGCCAGCAACCAGGGTAACTATGGCTACACCTTC.

The chain combines TRBV2 with TRBJ1-6; TRBD1 matches 10 bases. CDR1 and CDR2 from the germline V gene are SNHLY and FYNNEI. The CDR3 extends over 15 amino acids. Trimming took 6 bases from V and 11 from J; bases not matched to a gene: 10. CDR3 in amino acids: CASRGDRGGGAPLHF. The CDR3 region has the DNA TGTGCCAGCAGGGGGGACAGGGGTGGAGGGGCACCCCTCCACTTT. The entire variable domain, with the rest obtained from reference TRBV2 and TRBJ1-6, is as follows: EPEVTQTPSHQVTQMGQEVILRCVPISNHLYFYWYRQILGQKVEFLVSFYNNEISEKSEIFDDQFSVERPDGSNFTLKIRSTKLEDSAMYFCASRGDRGGGAPLHFGNGTRLTVT.

With respect to this clone: Its ends do not fully match the called genes, so a read error is possible. The chain joins TRBV28 to TRBJ2-7; the match to TRBD1 covers 8 bases. The CDR3 covers 12 residues. The germline CDR1 and CDR2 sequences are MDHEN and SYDVKM. Written as DNA, the CDR3 is TGTGCCAGCAGCCCTGCCCCGGGACAGGCTCACTTC. Its translation: CASSPAPGQAHF.

The V and J genes are TRBV30 and TRBJ1-2; 8 bases match TRBD1. From germline, CDR1 is GTSNPN and CDR2 SVGIG (reference sequence). Germline trimming cut 2 bases from V and 4 bases from J; bases unmatched to any gene: 9. The CDR3 has 15 amino acids. Written as DNA, the CDR3 is TGTGCCTGGAGTCCATTGGACAGGGATGGCTATGGCTACACCTTC. Translation gives CAWSPLDRDGYGYTF.

The V call is TRBV2, the J call TRBJ1-2, with D unresolved. Trimming stripped 2 bases from V and 7 bases from J, with 8 bases between. Germline values: CDR1 SNHLY, CDR2 FYNNEI. The CDR3 is 12 amino acids. Here the CDR3 reads CASSENISGYTF. Here the CDR3 DNA reads TGTGCCAGCAGTGAAAACATCAGTGGCTACACCTTC.

This chain links TRBV6-6 with TRBJ1-2; D may be TRBD1 (5 bases). The CDR3 runs 14 residues. CDR1 MNHNY and CDR2 SVGAGI come from the germline V gene (reference sequence). V dropped 7 bases and J dropped 4 bases, with 16 bases sitting between them. The CDR3 spells CASTRNPGPYGYTF. The CDR3 nucleotides read TGTGCCAGCACCAGAAATCCAGGGCCCTATGGCTACACCTTC.

The J gene is TRBJ1-1, the V gene TRBV7-3, with D possibly matching TRBD1 (6 bases). The V and J ends lost 1 base and 5 bases respectively, with 14 bases between them. The length of the CDR3 is 15 residues. The germline gives CDR1 SGHTA, CDR2 FQGTGA. CDR3 coding DNA: TGTGCCAGCAGCTTAAGGGGACCCCAGGGGACTGAAGCTTTCTTT. Translated: CASSLRGPQGTEAFF.

This clone has just a few counts. The rearrangement links TRBV15 to TRBJ2-5; D might be TRBD2 (6 bases). Looked up from germline, CDR1 is LNHNV and CDR2 is YYDKDF (reference sequence). V lost 10 bases and J lost 2, with 11 bases in between. The CDR3 has 12 amino acids. CDR3 in DNA: TGTGCCAGCGGGGTTACTCAAGAGACCCAGTACTTC. Translation: CASGVTQETQYF.

The chain employs TRBV5-1 and TRBJ1-1; D may be TRBD1 (6 bases). The CDR3 covers 14 residues. Trimming pared 3 bases from V and 1 base from J, leaving 10 bases between. Germline CDR1 SGHRS, CDR2 YFSETQ. CDR3 in DNA: TGCGCCAGCAGCTCAGGGGCAGGGAACACTGAAGCTTTCTTT. It codes for CASSSGAGNTEAFF. The full variable domain, rest sourced from reference TRBV5-1 and TRBJ1-1, is KAGVTQTPRYLIKTRGQQVTLSCSPISGHRSVSWYQQTPGQGLQFLFEYFSETQRNKGNFPGRFSGRQFSNSRSEMNVSTLELGDSALYLCASSSGAGNTEAFFGQGTRLTVV.

This clone was recorded once. The chain joins TRBV5-1 to TRBJ1-2; TRBD1 might be the D (5 bases). The V and J ends lost 7 bases and 2 bases respectively, with 21 bases between them. Per the germline V gene, CDR1 is SGHRS and CDR2 is YFSETQ. The CDR3 has 16 amino acids. The CDR3 coding sequence is TGCGCCAGCCGTTTTTTTGGCGGGGACCTAAACTATGGCTACACCTTC. As protein: CASRFFGGDLNYGYTF.

The CDR3 protein is CASSSPFGRAQGKLFF. The CDR3 DNA is TGTGCCAGCAGTTCCCCCTTCGGCAGGGCTCAAGGAAAACTGTTTTTT. This chain joins TRBV27 and TRBJ1-4; a weak D match, TRBD1 (5 bases). Germline V gene lookup returns CDR1 MNHEY and CDR2 SMNVEV (reference sequence). V lost 4 bases and J lost 10, with 22 bases in between. This CDR3 spans 16 amino acids.

J is TRBJ1-6 and V is TRBV19; D is perhaps TRBD1 (5 bases). Looked up from germline, CDR1 is LNHDA and CDR2 is SQIVND (reference sequence). Trimming left V 7 bases short and J 0 bases short, with 19 bases between. The CDR3 spans 18 residues. CDR3 residues: CASTPVGQGNSYNSPLHF. The CDR3, as DNA: TGTGCCAGTACCCCGGTGGGGCAGGGCAACTCCTATAATTCACCCCTCCACTTT.

The chain uses TRBV7-9 and TRBJ2-7; the D gene is possibly TRBD2 (5 bases). The germline V gene encodes CDR1 SEHNR and CDR2 FQNEAQ (reference sequence). Trimming cost V 7 bases and J 6 bases, with 16 bases left between them. The CDR3 totals 13 residues. The CDR3 nucleotides are TGTGCCAGCACCGGAGGCAGGTCCACCGAGCAGTACTTC. It encodes CASTGGRSTEQYF.

A single count supports this clone. The rearrangement uses TRBV9 and TRBJ2-7; D is possibly TRBD2 (6 bases). V was trimmed by 2 bases and J by 6 bases, leaving 21 bases between them. The CDR3 has 16 amino acids. Germline V gene data show CDR1 as SGDLS and CDR2 as YYNGEE. The chain's CDR3 is CASSVSGRHERGEQYF. CDR3 coding DNA: TGTGCCAGCAGCGTTAGCGGTCGGCACGAGAGGGGCGAGCAGTACTTC.

The rearrangement joins TRBV5-1 to TRBJ2-7; D gene unclear. The CDR3 runs to 13 residues. CDR1 is SGHRS, CDR2 YFSETQ, per germline. V dropped 0 bases and J dropped 4 bases, with 8 bases sitting between them. The CDR3 is CASSLVTEYEQYF. The CDR3 DNA reads TGCGCCAGCAGCTTGGTGACGGAGTACGAGCAGTACTTC. The full variable domain, rest sourced from reference TRBV5-1 and TRBJ2-7, is KAGVTQTPRYLIKTRGQQVTLSCSPISGHRSVSWYQQTPGQGLQFLFEYFSETQRNKGNFPGRFSGRQFSNSRSEMNVSTLELGDSALYLCASSLVTEYEQYFGPGTRLTVT.

This chain joins TRBV27 and TRBJ1-6; 9 bases align to TRBD1. Unmatched junction bases numbered 4, after V lost 3 bases and J lost 10 bases. The CDR3 sequence is 14 residues long. From germline, CDR1 is MNHEY and CDR2 SMNVEV (reference sequence). The CDR3 reads CASSLGQGGSPLHF. In nucleotides, the CDR3 is TGTGCCAGCAGTTTGGGACAGGGAGGATCACCCCTCCACTTT.

The rearrangement joins TRBV10-3 to TRBJ1-1; 8 bases fit TRBD1. The V segment lost 5 bases and the J segment 7 bases; nucleotides outside the gene matches: 3. The CDR3 loop spans 12 amino acids. The germline V gene has CDR1 ENHRY and CDR2 SYGVKD. The CDR3 is CAISPGQVEAFF. As DNA, the CDR3 is TGTGCCATCAGTCCGGGACAGGTTGAAGCTTTCTTT.

The chain uses TRBV27 and TRBJ1-2, with 7 bases lining up with TRBD1. Germline V gives CDR1 MNHEY, CDR2 SMNVEV (reference sequence). V was pared by 2 bases and J by 3 bases, with 6 bases of the junction left unmatched. The CDR3 has 15 residues. The chain's CDR3 is CASSLKTGSHYGYTF. CDR3 sequence (DNA): TGTGCCAGCAGTTTAAAGACAGGGTCACACTATGGCTACACCTTC.